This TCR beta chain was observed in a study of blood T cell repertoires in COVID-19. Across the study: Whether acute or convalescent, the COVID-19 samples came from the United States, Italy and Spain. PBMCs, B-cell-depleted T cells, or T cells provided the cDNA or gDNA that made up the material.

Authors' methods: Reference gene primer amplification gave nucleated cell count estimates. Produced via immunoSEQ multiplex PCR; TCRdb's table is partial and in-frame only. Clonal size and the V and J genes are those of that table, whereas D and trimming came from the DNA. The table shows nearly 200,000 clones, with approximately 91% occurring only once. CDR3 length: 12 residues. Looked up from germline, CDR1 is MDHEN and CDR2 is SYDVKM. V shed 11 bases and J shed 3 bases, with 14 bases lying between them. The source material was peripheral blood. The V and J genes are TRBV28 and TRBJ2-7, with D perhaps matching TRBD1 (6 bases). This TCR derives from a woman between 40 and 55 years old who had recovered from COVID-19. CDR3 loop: CAGSSRGYEQYF. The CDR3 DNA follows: TGTGCCGGGTCAAGCAGGGGCTACGAGCAGTACTTC.